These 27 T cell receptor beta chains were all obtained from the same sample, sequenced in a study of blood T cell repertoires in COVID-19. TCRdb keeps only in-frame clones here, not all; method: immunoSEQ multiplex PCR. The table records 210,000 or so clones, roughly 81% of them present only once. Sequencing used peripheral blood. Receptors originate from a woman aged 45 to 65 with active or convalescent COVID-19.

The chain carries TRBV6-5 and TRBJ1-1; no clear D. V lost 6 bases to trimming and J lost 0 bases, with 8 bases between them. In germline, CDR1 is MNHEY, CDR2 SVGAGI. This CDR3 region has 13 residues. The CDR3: CASSLAVNTEAFF. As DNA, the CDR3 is TGTGCCAGCAGCCTCGCGGTGAACACTGAAGCTTTCTTT.

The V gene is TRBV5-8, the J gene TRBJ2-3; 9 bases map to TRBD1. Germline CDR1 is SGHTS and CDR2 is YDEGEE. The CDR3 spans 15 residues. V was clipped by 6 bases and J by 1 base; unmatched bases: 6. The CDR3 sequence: CASTYRDRGTDTQYF. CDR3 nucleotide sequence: TGTGCCAGCACCTACCGGGACAGGGGCACAGATACGCAGTATTTT.

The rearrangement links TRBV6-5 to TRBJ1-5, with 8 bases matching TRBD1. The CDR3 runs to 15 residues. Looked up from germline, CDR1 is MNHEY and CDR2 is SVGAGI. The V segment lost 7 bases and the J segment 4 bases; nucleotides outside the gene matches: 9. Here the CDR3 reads CASTPSRQGNQPQHF. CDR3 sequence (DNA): TGTGCCAGCACCCCCTCCAGACAGGGGAATCAGCCCCAGCATTTT.

CDR3 residues: CASSPSTVTQETQYF. DNA for the CDR3: TGTGCCAGCAGCCCCTCGACAGTAACTCAAGAGACCCAGTACTTC. V gene TRBV7-9 combines with J gene TRBJ2-5; D possibly corresponds to TRBD1 (5 bases). CDR3 length: 15 amino acids. V shed 5 bases and J shed 2 bases, with 15 bases lying between them. Germline V gene sequence: CDR1 SEHNR, CDR2 FQNEAQ (reference sequence).

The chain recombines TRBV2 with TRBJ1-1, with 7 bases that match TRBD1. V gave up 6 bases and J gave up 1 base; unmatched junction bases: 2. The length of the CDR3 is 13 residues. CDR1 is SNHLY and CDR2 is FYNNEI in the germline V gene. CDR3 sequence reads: CASSRGTNTEAFF. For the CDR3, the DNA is TGTGCCAGCAGCAGGGGGACGAACACTGAAGCTTTCTTT.

CDR3 region: CASTSGIGTGELFF. The DNA for the CDR3 is TGTGCCAGCACAAGCGGGATAGGTACCGGGGAGCTGTTTTTT. The chain employs TRBV27 and TRBJ2-2; the match to TRBD2 covers 7 bases. J was trimmed by 5 bases and V by 7 bases; bases with no gene match: 7. Germline CDR1 reads MNHEY; CDR2 reads SMNVEV (reference sequence). The CDR3 spans 14 residues.

CDR3 loop: CASRGQTSYEQYV. CDR3 nucleotide sequence: TGTGCCAGCAGGGGACAGACTTCCTACGAGCAGTACGTC. The V call is TRBV12-3 or TRBV12-4, the J call TRBJ2-7; 7 bases match TRBD1. This CDR3 is built from 13 residues. V lost 6 bases to trimming and J lost 1 base; unmatched junction nucleotides: 3.

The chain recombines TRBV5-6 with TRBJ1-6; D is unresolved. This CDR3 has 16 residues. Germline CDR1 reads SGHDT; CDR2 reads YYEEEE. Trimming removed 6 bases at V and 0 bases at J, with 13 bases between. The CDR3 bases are TGTGCCAGCACCCTGTTCGGGAGCTCCTATAATTCACCCCTCCACTTT. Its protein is CASTLFGSSYNSPLHF.

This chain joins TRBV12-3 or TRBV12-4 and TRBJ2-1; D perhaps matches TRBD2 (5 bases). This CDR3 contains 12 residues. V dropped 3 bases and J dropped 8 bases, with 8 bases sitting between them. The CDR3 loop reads CASSFGRDEQFF. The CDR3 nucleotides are TGTGCCAGCAGTTTCGGGCGGGATGAGCAGTTCTTC.

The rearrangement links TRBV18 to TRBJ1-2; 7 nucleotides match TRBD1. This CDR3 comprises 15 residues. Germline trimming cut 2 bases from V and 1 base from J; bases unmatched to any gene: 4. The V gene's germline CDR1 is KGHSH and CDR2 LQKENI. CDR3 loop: CASSPFRDSNYGYTF. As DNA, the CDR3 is TGTGCCAGCTCACCATTTCGGGACAGTAACTATGGCTACACCTTC.

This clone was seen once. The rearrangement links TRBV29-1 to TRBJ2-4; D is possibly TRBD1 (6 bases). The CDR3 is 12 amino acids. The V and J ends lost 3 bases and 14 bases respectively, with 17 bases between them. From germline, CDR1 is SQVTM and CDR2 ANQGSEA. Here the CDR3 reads CSVDMGARAKYF. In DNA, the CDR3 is TGCAGCGTTGATATGGGGGCTCGTGCTAAGTACTTC. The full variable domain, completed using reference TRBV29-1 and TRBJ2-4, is SAVISQKPSRDICQRGTSLTIQCQVDSQVTMMFWYRQQPGQSLTLIATANQGSEATYESGFVIDKFPISRPNLTFSTLTVSNMSPEDSSIYLCSVDMGARAKYFGAGTRLSVL.

The CDR3 DNA is TGTGCCAGCACCCAAAGCCCCGCGAGCTACGAGCAGTACTTC. Translating it yields CASTQSPASYEQYF. This chain uses TRBV7-9 with TRBJ2-7; D is unresolved. V was cut by 7 bases and J by 3 bases, with 16 bases left in between. Germline CDR1 SEHNR, CDR2 FQNEAQ (reference sequence). This CDR3 has 14 residues.

The CDR3 DNA is TGTGCCAGCAGCCTAGGGACTCCCGACCCCACAGATACGCAGTATTTT. It is translated as CASSLGTPDPTDTQYF. The V and J genes are TRBV7-3 and TRBJ2-3; D perhaps matches TRBD2 (6 bases). Trimming removed 5 bases from V and 2 bases from J, with 17 bases in between. There are 16 residues in the CDR3. CDR1 SGHTA and CDR2 FQGTGA come from the germline V gene.

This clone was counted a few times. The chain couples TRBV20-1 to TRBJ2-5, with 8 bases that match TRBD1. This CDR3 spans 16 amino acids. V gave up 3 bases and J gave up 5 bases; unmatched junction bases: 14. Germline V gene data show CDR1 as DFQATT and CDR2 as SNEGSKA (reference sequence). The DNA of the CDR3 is TGCAGTGCTAGTGGTTCAGGGGGCGTTTCCGTGGAGACCCAGTACTTC. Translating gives CSASGSGGVSVETQYF.

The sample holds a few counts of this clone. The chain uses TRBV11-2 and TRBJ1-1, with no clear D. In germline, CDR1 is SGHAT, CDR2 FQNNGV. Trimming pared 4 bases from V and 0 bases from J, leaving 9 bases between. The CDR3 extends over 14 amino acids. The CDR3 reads CASSSTDMNTEAFF. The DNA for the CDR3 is TGTGCCAGCAGCTCAACAGACATGAACACTGAAGCTTTCTTT.

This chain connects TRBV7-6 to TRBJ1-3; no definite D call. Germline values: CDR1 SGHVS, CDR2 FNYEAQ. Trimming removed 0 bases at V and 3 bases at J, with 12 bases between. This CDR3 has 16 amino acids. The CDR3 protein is CASSLASREVGNTIYF. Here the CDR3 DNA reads TGTGCCAGCAGCTTAGCGTCGAGGGAGGTTGGAAACACCATATATTTT.

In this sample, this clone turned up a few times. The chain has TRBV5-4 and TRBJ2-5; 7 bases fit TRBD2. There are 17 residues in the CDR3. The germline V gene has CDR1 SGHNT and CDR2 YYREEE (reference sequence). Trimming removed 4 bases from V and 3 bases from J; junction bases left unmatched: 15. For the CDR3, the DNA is TGTGCCAGCAGCCCCGGGGGAGGGGCCCGTACTAAAGAGACCCAGTACTTC. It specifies CASSPGGGARTKETQYF.

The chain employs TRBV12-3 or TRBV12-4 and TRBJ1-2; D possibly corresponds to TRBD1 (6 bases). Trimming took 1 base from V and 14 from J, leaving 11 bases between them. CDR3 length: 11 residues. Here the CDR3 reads CASSLGPDRTF. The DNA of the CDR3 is TGTGCCAGCAGTTTAGGACCCGACAGGACCTTC.

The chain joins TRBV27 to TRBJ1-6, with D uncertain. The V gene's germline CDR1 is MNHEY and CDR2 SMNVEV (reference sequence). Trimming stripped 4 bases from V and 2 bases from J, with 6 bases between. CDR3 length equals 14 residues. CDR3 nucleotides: TGTGCCAGCAGTTCGGTCGCCTATAATTCACCCCTCCACTTT. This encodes CASSSVAYNSPLHF.

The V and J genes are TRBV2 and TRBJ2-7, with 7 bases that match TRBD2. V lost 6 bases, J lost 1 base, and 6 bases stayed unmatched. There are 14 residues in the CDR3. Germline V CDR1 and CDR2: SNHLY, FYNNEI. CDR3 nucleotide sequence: TGTGCCAGCAGGGATGGACTAGTTTCCTACGAGCAGTACTTC. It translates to CASRDGLVSYEQYF.

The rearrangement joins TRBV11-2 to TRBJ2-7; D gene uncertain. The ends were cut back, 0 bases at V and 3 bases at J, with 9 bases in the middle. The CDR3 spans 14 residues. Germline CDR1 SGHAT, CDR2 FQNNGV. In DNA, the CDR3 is TGTGCCAGCAGCTTAGATTCGCCCGGCTACGAGCAGTACGTC. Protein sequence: CASSLDSPGYEQYV.

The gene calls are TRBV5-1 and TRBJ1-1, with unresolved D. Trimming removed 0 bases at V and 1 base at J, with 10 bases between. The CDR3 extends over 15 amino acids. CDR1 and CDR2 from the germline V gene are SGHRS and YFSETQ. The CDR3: CASSLASDKNTEAFF. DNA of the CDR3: TGCGCCAGCAGCTTGGCCTCCGACAAGAACACTGAAGCTTTCTTT.

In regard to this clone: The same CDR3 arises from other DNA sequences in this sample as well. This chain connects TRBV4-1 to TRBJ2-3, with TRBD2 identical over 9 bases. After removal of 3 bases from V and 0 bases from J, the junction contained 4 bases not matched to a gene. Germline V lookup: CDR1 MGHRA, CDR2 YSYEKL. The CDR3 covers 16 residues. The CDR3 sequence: CASSHPAGGSTDTQYF. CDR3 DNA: TGCGCCAGCAGCCACCCAGCGGGAGGTAGCACAGATACGCAGTATTTT.

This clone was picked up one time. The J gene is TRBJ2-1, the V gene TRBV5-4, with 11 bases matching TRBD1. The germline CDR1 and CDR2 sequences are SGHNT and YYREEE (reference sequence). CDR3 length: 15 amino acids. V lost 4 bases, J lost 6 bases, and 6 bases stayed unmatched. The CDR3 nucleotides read TGTGCCAGCAGCCGGGACAGGGGGACCCTCAATGAGCAGTTCTTC. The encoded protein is CASSRDRGTLNEQFF.

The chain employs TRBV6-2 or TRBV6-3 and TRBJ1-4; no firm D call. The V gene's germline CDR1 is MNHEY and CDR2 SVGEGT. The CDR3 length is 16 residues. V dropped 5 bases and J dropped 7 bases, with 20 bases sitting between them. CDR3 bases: TGTGCCAGCAGTCCCATGGGCGACACCCCCATTGAAAAACTGTTTTTT. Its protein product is CASSPMGDTPIEKLFF.

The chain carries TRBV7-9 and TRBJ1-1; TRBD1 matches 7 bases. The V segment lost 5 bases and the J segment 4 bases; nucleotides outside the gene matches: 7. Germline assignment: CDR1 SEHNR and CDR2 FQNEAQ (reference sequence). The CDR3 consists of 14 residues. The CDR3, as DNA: TGTGCCAGCAGCATCACAGGGGCGACCACTGAAGCTTTCTTT. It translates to CASSITGATTEAFF.

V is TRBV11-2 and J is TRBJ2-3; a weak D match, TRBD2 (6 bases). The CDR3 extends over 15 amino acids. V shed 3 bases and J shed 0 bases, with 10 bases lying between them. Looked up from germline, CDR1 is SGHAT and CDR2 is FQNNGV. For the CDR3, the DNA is TGTGCCAGCAGCTTTACCGGGACTAGCACAGATACGCAGTATTTT. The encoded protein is CASSFTGTSTDTQYF.